This T cell receptor beta chain is drawn from a study of blood T cells in healthy people across ages. The use of a sample-barcoded 5' primer and a J-beta primer mix characterized a second PCR of roughly 6 to 11 cycles. Sequencing yielded, for each sample, at least 3 million paired-end reads carrying CDR3. MiXCR was run by TCRdb on the 5' RACE reads, yielding one entry per CDR3 protein. Among 630,000 or so distinct CDR3 sequences listed, about 30% were seen once. The CDR3 length is 16 residues. J was trimmed by 0 bases and V by 8 bases; bases with no gene match: 10. Germline V gives CDR1 SNHLY, CDR2 FYNNEI. There are many counts of this clonotype.

The genes are TRBV2 and TRBJ2-3; 8 bases are shared with TRBD2. The sample was blood. This receptor was identified in a woman at least 80 years old in good health. CDR3 loop: CASRLLAGASTDTQYF. The CDR3 nucleotides are TGTGCCAGCCGACTTCTAGCGGGTGCTAGCACAGATACGCAGTATTTT.